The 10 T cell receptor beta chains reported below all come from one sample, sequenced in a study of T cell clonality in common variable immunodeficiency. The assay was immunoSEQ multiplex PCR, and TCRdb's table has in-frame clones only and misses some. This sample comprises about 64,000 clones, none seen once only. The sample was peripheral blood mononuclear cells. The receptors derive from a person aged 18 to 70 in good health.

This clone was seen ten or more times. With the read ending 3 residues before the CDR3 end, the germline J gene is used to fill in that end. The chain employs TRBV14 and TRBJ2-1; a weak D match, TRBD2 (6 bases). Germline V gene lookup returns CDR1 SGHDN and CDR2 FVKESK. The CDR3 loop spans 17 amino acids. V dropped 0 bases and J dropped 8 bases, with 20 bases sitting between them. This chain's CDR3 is CASSQDFFYGRLDEQFF. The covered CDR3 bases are TGTGCCAGCAGCCAAGATTTCTTTTACGGGAGACTAGATGAG. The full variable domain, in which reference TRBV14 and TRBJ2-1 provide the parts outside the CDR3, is EAGVTQFPSHSVIEKGQTVTLRCDPISGHDNLYWYRRVMGKEIKFLLHFVKESKQDESGMPNNRFLAERTGGTYSTLKVQPAELEDSGVYFCASSQDFFYGRLDEQFFGPGTRLTVL.

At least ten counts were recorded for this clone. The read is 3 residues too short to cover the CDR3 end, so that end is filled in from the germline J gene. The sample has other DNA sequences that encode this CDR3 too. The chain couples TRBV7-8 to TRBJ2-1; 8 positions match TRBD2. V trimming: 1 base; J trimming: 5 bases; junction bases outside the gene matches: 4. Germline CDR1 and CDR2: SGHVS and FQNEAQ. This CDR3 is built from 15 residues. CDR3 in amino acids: CASSLGGTRNNEQFF. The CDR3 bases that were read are TGTGCCAGCAGCTTAGGAGGGACTAGGAACAATGAG.

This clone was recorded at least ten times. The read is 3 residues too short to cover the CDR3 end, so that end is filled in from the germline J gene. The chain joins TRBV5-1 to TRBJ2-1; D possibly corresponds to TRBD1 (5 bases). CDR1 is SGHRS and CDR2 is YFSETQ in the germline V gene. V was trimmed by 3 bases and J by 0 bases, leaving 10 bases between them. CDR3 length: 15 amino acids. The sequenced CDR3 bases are TGCGCCAGCAGCTCGACAGAAGGCTCCTACAATGAG. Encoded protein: CASSSTEGSYNE. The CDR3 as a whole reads CASSSTEGSYNEQFF.

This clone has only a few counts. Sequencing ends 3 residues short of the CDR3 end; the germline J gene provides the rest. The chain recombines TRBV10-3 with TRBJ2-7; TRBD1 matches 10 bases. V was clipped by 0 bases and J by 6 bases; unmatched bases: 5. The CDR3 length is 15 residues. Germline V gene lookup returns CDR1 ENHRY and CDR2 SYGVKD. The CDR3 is CAISESRDRGAEQYF. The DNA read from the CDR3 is TGTGCCATCAGTGAGTCGAGGGACAGGGGAGCCGAG.

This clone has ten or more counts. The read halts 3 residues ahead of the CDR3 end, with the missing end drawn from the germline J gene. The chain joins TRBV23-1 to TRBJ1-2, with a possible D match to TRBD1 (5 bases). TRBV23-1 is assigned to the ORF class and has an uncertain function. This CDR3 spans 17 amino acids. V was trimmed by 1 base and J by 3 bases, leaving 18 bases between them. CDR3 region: CASSQYWLAAGDYGYTF. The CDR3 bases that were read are TGCGCCAGCAGTCAATATTGGTTGGCGGCGGGGGACTATGGC.

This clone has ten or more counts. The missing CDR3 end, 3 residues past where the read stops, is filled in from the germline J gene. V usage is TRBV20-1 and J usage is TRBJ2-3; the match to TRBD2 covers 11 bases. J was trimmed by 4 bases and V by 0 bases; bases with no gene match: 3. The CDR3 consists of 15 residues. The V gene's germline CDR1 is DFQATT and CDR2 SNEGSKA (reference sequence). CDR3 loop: CSAREGLAAADTQYF. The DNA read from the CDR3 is TGCAGTGCTAGAGAGGGACTAGCGGCCGCAGATACG.

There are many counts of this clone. Incomplete CDR3 DNA: TGCGCCAGCAGCCGAGACAGGGGGCGAGAGACC. Protein product: CASSRDRGRET. The full CDR3 protein is CASSRDRGRETQYF. The chain combines TRBV5-1 with TRBJ2-5; TRBD1 matches 10 bases. The CDR3 end is not reached by the read, which stops 3 residues before it; the germline J gene fills it in. V lost 4 bases and J lost 4; bases outside the gene matches: 4. CDR3 size: 14 residues. The germline gives CDR1 SGHRS, CDR2 YFSETQ.

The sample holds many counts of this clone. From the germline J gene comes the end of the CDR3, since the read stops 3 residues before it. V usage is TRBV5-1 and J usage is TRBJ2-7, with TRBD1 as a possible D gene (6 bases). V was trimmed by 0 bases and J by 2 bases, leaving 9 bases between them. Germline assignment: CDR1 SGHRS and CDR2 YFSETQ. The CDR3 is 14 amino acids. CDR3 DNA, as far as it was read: TGCGCCAGCAGCTTGGAAGGACAGACCTACGAG. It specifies CASSLEGQTYE. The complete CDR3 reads CASSLEGQTYEQYF.

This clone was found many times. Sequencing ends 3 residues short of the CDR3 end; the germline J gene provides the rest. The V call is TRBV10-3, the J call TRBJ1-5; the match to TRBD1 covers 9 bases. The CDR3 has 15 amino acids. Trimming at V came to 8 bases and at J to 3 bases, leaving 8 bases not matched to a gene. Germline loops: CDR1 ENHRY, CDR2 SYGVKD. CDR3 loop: CAIGGQGVLNQPQHF. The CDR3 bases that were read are TGTGCCATCGGGGGACAGGGTGTCCTCAATCAGCCC.

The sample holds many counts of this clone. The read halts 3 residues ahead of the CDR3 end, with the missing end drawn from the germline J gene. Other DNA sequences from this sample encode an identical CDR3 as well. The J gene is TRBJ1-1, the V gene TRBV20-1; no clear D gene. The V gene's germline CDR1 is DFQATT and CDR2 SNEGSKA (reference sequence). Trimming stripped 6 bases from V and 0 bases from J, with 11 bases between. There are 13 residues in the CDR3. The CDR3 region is CSASRLLNTEAFF. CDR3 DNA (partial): TGCAGTGCGTCAAGACTCCTGAACACTGAA.